The text below deals with one T cell receptor (beta chain). Its target is unknown. In the PCR, 60 Vbeta and 13 Jbeta primers were used. The assay was immunoSEQ multiplex PCR, and TCRdb's table has in-frame clones only and misses some. This sample has some 160,000 clones, with around 77% found just once. The data were taken from a study of cytomegalovirus exposure and HLA in healthy donors. Study outcomes and limitations: Sequences of the TCR beta chain were said to predict the HLA-A and HLA-B alleles of most subjects accurately. In a later analysis, specific HLA alleles were associated with approximately 16,000 TCR beta sequences at a 0.05 false discovery rate. Associated with cytomegalovirus, according to the listing, were 150 to 200 TCR beta chains.

The germline CDR1 and CDR2 sequences are SGHDT and YYEEEE. CDR3 size: 14 residues. Trimming cost V 7 bases and J 1 base, with 15 bases left between them. The chain combines TRBV5-6 with TRBJ2-7; TRBD1 is a possible D gene (5 bases). This clonotype originated in a woman in her 30s in good health and CMV-seronegative. Sequencing was done on a sample of PBMCs. The CDR3 nucleotides read TGTGCCAGCTACGTAGGGGTGTCATCCTACGAGCAGTACTTC. This gives the protein CASYVGVSSYEQYF.